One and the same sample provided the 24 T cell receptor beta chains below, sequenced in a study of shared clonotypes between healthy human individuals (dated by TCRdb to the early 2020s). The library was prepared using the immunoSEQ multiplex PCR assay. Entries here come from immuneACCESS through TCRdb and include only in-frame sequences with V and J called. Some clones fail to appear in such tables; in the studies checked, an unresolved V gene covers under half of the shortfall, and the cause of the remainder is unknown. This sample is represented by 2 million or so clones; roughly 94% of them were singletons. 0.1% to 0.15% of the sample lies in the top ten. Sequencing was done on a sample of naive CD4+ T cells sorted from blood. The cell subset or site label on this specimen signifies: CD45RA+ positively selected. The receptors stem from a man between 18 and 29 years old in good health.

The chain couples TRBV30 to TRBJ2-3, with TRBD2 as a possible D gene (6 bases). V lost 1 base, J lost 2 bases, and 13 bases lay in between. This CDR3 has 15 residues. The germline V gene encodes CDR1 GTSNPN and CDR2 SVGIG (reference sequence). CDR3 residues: CAWSGRRRDTDTQYF. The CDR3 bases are TGTGCCTGGAGTGGGCGGCGGAGGGACACAGATACGCAGTATTTT.

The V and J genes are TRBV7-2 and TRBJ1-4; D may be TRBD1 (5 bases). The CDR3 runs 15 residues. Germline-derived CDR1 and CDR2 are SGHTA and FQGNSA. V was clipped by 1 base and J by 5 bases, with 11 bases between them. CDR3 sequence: CASSLGGARNEKLFF. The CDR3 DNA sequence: TGTGCCAGCAGCTTAGGCGGGGCTAGGAATGAAAAACTGTTTTTT.

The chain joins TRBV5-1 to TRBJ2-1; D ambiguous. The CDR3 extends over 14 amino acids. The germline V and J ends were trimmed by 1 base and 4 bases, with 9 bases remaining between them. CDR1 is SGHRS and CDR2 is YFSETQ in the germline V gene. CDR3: CASSLIQTYNEQFF. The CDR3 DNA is TGCGCCAGCAGCTTGATACAGACATACAATGAGCAGTTCTTC.

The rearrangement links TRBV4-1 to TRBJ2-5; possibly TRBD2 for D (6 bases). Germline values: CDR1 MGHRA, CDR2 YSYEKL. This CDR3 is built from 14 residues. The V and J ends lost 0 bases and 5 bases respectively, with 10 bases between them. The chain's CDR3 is CASSQDETRETQYF. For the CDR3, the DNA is TGCGCCAGCAGCCAAGACGAGACTAGGGAGACCCAGTACTTC.

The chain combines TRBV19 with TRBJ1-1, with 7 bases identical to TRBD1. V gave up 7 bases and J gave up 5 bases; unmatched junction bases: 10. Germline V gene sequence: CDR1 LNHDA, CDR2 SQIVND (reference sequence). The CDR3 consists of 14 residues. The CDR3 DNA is TGTGCCAGTACCGCCGGGACAGTAAATACTGAAGCTTTCTTT. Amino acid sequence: CASTAGTVNTEAFF. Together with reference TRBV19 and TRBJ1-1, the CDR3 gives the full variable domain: DGGITQSPKYLFRKEGQNVTLSCEQNLNHDAMYWYRQDPGQGLRLIYYSQIVNDFQKGDIAEGYSVSREKKESFPLTVTSAQKNPTAFYLCASTAGTVNTEAFFGQGTRLTVV.

The CDR3 sequence is CASSHWGQTYEQYF. In DNA form, the CDR3 reads TGCGCCAGCAGCCACTGGGGACAGACCTACGAGCAGTACTTC. The rearrangement joins TRBV4-1 to TRBJ2-7; 7 bases match TRBD1. This CDR3 has 14 amino acids. CDR1 MGHRA and CDR2 YSYEKL come from the germline V gene. V was clipped by 3 bases and J by 2 bases; unmatched bases: 4.

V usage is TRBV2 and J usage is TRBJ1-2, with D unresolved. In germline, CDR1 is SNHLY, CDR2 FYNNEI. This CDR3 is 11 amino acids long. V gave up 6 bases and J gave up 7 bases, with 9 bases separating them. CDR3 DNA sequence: TGTGCCAGCAGCCCAACTGGTGGCTACACCTTC. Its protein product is CASSPTGGYTF.

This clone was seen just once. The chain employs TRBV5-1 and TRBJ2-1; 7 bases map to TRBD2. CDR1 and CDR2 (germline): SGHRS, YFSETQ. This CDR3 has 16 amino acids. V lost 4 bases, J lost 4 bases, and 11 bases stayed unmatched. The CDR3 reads CASSPDTGGDYNEQFF. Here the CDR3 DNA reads TGCGCCAGCAGCCCGGACACGGGGGGAGATTACAATGAGCAGTTCTTC.

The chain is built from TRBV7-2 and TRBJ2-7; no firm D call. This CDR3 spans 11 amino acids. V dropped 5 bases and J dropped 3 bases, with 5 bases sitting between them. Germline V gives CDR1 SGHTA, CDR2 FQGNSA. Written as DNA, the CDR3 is TGTGCCAGCAGCGAAAACTACGAGCAGTACTTC. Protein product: CASSENYEQYF.

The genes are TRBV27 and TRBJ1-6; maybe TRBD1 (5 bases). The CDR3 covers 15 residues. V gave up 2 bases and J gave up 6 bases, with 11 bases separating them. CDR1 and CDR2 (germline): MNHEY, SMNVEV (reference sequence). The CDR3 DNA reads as TGTGCCAGCAGTTTAGCTACAGGACCTAATTCACCCCTCCACTTT. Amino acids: CASSLATGPNSPLHF.

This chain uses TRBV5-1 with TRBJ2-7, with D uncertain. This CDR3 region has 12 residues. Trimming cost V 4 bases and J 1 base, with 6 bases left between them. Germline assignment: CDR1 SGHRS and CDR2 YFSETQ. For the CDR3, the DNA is TGCGCCAGCAGCGCGCAGTCCTACGAGCAGTACTTC. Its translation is CASSAQSYEQYF.

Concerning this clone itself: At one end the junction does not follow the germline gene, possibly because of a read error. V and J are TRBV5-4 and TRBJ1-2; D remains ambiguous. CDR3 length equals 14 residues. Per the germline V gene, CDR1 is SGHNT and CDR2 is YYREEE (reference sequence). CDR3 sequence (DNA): TGCGCCAGCAGCTTGGAGTTCGGGTCCGATGGCTACACCTTC. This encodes CASSLEFGSDGYTF.

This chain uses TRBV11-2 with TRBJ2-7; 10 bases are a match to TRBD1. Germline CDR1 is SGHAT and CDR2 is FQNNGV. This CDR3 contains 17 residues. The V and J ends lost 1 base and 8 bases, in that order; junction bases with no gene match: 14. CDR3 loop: CASSLVTGVTGGPKQYF. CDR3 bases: TGTGCCAGCAGCTTAGTAACGGGGGTGACAGGGGGCCCCAAGCAGTACTTC.

CDR3 nucleotides: TGTGCCAGCAGTCTGGCGGGGTACTACGAGCAGTACTTC. Protein sequence: CASSLAGYYEQYF. This rearrangement joins TRBV28 to TRBJ2-7; TRBD2 is a possible D gene (6 bases). Germline V gene sequence: CDR1 MDHEN, CDR2 SYDVKM. V dropped 5 bases and J dropped 3 bases, with 11 bases sitting between them. The CDR3 spans 13 residues.

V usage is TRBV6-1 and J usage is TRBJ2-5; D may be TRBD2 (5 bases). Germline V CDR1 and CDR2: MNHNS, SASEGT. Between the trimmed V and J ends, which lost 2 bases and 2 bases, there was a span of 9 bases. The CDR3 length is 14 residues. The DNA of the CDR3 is TGTGCCAGCAGTGAACGACTACTTCAAGAGACCCAGTACTTC. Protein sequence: CASSERLLQETQYF.

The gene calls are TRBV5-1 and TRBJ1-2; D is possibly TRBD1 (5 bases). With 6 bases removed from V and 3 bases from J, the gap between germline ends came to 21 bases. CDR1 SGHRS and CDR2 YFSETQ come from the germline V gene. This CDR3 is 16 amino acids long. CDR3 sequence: CASTTDVGVGDYGYTF. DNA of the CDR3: TGCGCCAGCACCACCGACGTGGGGGTCGGCGACTATGGCTACACCTTC. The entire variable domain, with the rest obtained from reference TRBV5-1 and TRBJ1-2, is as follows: KAGVTQTPRYLIKTRGQQVTLSCSPISGHRSVSWYQQTPGQGLQFLFEYFSETQRNKGNFPGRFSGRQFSNSRSEMNVSTLELGDSALYLCASTTDVGVGDYGYTFGSGTRLTVV.

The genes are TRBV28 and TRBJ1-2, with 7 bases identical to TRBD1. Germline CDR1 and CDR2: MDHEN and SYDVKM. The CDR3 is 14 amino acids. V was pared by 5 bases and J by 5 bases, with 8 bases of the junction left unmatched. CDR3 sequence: CASSKGAPDYGYTF. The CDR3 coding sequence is TGTGCCAGCAGTAAGGGGGCCCCTGATTATGGCTACACCTTC.

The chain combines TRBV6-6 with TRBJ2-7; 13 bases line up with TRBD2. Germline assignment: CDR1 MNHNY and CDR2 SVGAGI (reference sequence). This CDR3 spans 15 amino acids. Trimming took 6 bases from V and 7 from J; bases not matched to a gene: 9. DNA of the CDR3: TGTGCCAGCAGAGGACTAGCGGGAGAATCAGGAGAGCAGTACTTC. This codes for CASRGLAGESGEQYF.

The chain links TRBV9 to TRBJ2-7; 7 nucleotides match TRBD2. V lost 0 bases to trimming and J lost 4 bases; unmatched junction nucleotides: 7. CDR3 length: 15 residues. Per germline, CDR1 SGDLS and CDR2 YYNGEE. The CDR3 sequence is CASSVDPGRVYEQYF. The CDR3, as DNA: TGTGCCAGCAGCGTAGACCCAGGGAGGGTGTACGAGCAGTACTTC.

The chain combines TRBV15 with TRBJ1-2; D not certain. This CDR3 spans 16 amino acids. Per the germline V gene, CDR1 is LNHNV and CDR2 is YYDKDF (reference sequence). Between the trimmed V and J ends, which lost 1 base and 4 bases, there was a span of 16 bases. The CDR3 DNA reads TGTGCCACCAGCAGAGGCCTAGACCTGAACGGCTATGGCTACACCTTC. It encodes CATSRGLDLNGYGYTF.

DNA for the CDR3: TGTGCCAGCAGTTTTAACGGCCAAAGTGAGCAGTTCTTC. It yields the protein CASSFNGQSEQFF. The chain is built from TRBV27 and TRBJ2-1; no definite D call. Trimming stripped 3 bases from V and 9 bases from J, with 12 bases between. Germline V gene sequence: CDR1 MNHEY, CDR2 SMNVEV (reference sequence). This CDR3 region has 13 residues.

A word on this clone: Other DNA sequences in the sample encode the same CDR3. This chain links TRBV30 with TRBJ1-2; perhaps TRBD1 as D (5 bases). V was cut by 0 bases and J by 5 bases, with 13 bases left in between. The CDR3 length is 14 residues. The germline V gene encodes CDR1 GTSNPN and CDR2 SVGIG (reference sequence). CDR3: CAWSVRQGGYGYTF. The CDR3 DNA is TGTGCCTGGAGTGTGCGTCAGGGAGGGTATGGCTACACCTTC.

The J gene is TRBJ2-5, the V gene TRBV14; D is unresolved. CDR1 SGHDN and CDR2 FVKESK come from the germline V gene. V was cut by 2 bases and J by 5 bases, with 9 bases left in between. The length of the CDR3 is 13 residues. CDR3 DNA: TGTGCCAGCAGCCAACAACAAGCGGAGACCCAGTACTTC. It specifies CASSQQQAETQYF.

The CDR3 here is CASSSNPDTPLHF. Written as DNA, the CDR3 is TGTGCCAGCAGCTCTAACCCGGATACACCCCTCCACTTT. J is TRBJ1-6 and V is TRBV5-5; D is unclear. Germline V gene sequence: CDR1 SGHKS, CDR2 YYEKEE (reference sequence). This CDR3 has 13 residues. V shed 3 bases and J shed 11 bases, with 12 bases lying between them. The full variable domain, with the rest looked up from reference TRBV5-5 and TRBJ1-6, is DAGVTQSPTHLIKTRGQQVTLRCSPISGHKSVSWYQQVLGQGPQFIFQYYEKEERGRGNFPDRFSARQFPNYSSELNVNALLLGDSALYLCASSSNPDTPLHFGNGTRLTVT.